A selection of T cell receptor beta chains follows, all from one sample in a study of patients and donors after allogeneic stem cell transplantation. MiXCR was run by TCRdb on the RT-PCR reads, yielding one entry per CDR3 protein. There are fewer than 180,000 distinct CDR3 sequences in the sample; 30% to 45% occur only once, and around 50% lies in the top ten. The material sequenced was blood, either unsorted or a sorted T cell fraction (not recorded which). These receptors came from a human donor who was either an allogeneic HSCT recipient or a stem cell or donor lymphocyte infusion donor (not recorded which). It is not recorded whose cells these are; they may come from a transplant donor. Each CDR3 is given with its conserved first and last residue. D genes are given only for firm matches. The listing skips clone size in some rows; elsewhere it reads once, few, many or a size class.

clone size	V gene	J gene	D gene	CDR3 DNA	CDR3 protein
few	TRBV29-1	TRBJ2-5	.	TGCAGCGCTATAGTCCGCAGCAAAGAGACCCAGTACTTC	CSAIVRSKETQYF
.	TRBV7-3	TRBJ2-3	.	TGTGCCAGCAGCTTAGGGAGACGGGGGAACACAGATACGCAGTATTTT	CASSLGRRGNTDTQYF
few	TRBV7-2	TRBJ2-1	TRBD2	TGTGCCAGCAGCACTGGGACTACTCTTGGTGATGAGCAGTTCTTC	CASSTGTTLGDEQFF
many	TRBV12-3/TRBV12-4	TRBJ1-2	.	TGTGCCAGCAGTTTGAGATCGGGGGGGACCGCTAACTATGGCTACACCTTC	CASSLRSGGTANYGYTF
few	TRBV7-2	TRBJ2-3	.	TGTGCCAGCGGTACAGATACGCAGTATTTT	CASGTDTQYF
few	TRBV5-1	TRBJ1-6	.	TGCGCCAGCAGCCAATTACACACAAATTCACCCCTCCACTTT	CASSQLHTNSPLHF
once	TRBV7-8	TRBJ2-1	.	TGTGCCAGCAGCCTTAGCTATGAGCAGTTCTTC	CASSLSYEQFF
.	TRBV27	TRBJ2-1	TRBD2	TGTGCCAGCAGTCCCGGGGGGTCCGCCTACAATGAGCAGTTCTTC	CASSPGGSAYNEQFF
many	TRBV6-7	TRBJ1-1	TRBD1	TGTGCCAGCAGCCATACAGGGGACCCTGAAGCTTTCTTT	CASSHTGDPEAFF
.	TRBV6-5	TRBJ1-1	TRBD1	TGTGCCAGCGGCGGACAGGGGTACGGCACTGAAGCTTTCTTT	CASGGQGYGTEAFF
few	TRBV6-1	TRBJ1-1	.	TGTGCCAGCAGTGAAACCTGGGACACTGAAGCTTTCTTT	CASSETWDTEAFF
few	TRBV9	TRBJ1-6	.	TGTGCCAGCAGCGCAGAAGGAGGTCGGGGGAATTCACCCCTCCACTTT	CASSAEGGRGNSPLHF
few	TRBV4-2	TRBJ1-1	.	TGTGCCAGCAGCCAAGGTTTCATTCACCACCTTACGTCCTTTGAAGCTTTCTTT	CASSQGFIHHLTSFEAFF
few	TRBV6-1	TRBJ1-1	.	TGTGCCAGCAGTGAAGGAGGCTCTAGGGCGTTGGACACTGAAGCTTTCTTT	CASSEGGSRALDTEAFF
few	TRBV7-2	TRBJ1-2	TRBD1	TGTGCCAGCAGCTTTGGGGGACAGGTGGCTAACTATGGCTACACCTTC	CASSFGGQVANYGYTF
few	TRBV30	TRBJ1-2	.	TGTGCCTGGAGTACAAGTTTCTCGGGGGGCTACACCTTC	CAWSTSFSGGYTF
.	TRBV5-1	TRBJ2-1	.	TGCGCCAGCAGCTGGGACATGTACAATGAGCAGTTCTTC	CASSWDMYNEQFF
.	TRBV5-1	TRBJ2-2	TRBD1	TGCGCCAGCAGCTGGACAGGTTGGACCGGGGAGCTGTTTTTT	CASSWTGWTGELFF
.	TRBV5-1	TRBJ1-1	.	TGCGCCAGCACTCTTCCTGACAGCGTTACTGAAGCTTTCTTT	CASTLPDSVTEAFF
few	TRBV4-3	TRBJ1-4	.	TGCGCCAGCAGCCAAGACCCCAATCCAACTAATGAAAAACTGTTTTTT	CASSQDPNPTNEKLFF
.	TRBV12-3/TRBV12-4	TRBJ2-7	.	TGTGCCAGCAGTTTCGGAAGGGAAGGCGAGCAGTACTTC	CASSFGREGEQYF
.	TRBV11-2	TRBJ1-3	.	TGTGCCAGCAGCGATGCGGCGAGAAACACCATATATTTT	CASSDAARNTIYF
.	TRBV24-1	TRBJ2-3	.	TGTGCCACCAGTGATAAGTCCGGACTAACAAGCACAGATACGCAGTATTTT	CATSDKSGLTSTDTQYF
many	TRBV5-5	TRBJ1-5	.	TGTGCCAGCAGCTTCAAGGGTGGCGACAATCAGCCCCAGCATTTT	CASSFKGGDNQPQHF
.	TRBV9	TRBJ2-6	.	TGTGCCAGCAGCGAACCTGGGGCCAACGTCCTGACTTTC	CASSEPGANVLTF
few	TRBV12-3/TRBV12-4	TRBJ2-2	.	TGTGCCAGCAGTCGCCGACTTACCGGGGAGCTGTTTTTT	CASSRRLTGELFF
.	TRBV11-2	TRBJ2-6	.	TGTGCCAGCAGCTTAGTGCCCTCTGGGGCCAACGTCCTGACTTTC	CASSLVPSGANVLTF
few	TRBV5-1	TRBJ1-4	.	TGCGCCAGCAGCTTGGACAGGGATGGCGAAAAACTGTTTTTT	CASSLDRDGEKLFF
.	TRBV2	TRBJ1-1	.	TGTGCCAGCAGTGACCGCCGGGGGGCTGAAGCTTTCTTT	CASSDRRGAEAFF
few	TRBV9	TRBJ1-1	.	TGTGCCAGCAGCGGGGAGTCCCTCACTGAAGCTTTCTTT	CASSGESLTEAFF
.	TRBV20-1	TRBJ1-5	.	TGCAGTGCTAGCAGGGGAGTAGATCAGCCCCAGCATTTT	CSASRGVDQPQHF
few	TRBV6-5	TRBJ2-3	.	TGTGCCGTCACAGGGACTAGCACAGATACGCAGTATTTT	CAVTGTSTDTQYF
.	TRBV6-5	TRBJ2-7	TRBD1	TGTGCCAGCAGTTACTCACCGACAGGGTCCTACGAGCAGTACTTC	CASSYSPTGSYEQYF
.	TRBV7-9	TRBJ1-2	.	TGTGCCAGCAGCTTAGTGAGGGAGGCTATCAACTATGGCTACACCTTC	CASSLVREAINYGYTF
.	TRBV15	TRBJ2-7	.	TGTGCCACCACTGACCCCGGGTCCTACGAGCAGTACTTC	CATTDPGSYEQYF
.	TRBV27	TRBJ2-7	.	TGTGCCAGCAGCCCTCCGGGACAAATCTACGAGCAGTACTTC	CASSPPGQIYEQYF
.	TRBV7-3	TRBJ1-1	.	TGTGCCAGCAGCGCCTCACCTAACACTGAAGCTTTCTTT	CASSASPNTEAFF
.	TRBV7-9	TRBJ2-1	.	TGTGCCAGCAGCTTCCGGATACCATACAATGAGCAGTTCTTC	CASSFRIPYNEQFF
few	TRBV29-1	TRBJ2-5	.	TGCAGCGTTGTAGGGACCCTAGAGACCCAGTACTTC	CSVVGTLETQYF
.	TRBV6-5	TRBJ1-5	.	TGTGCCAGCCGAGAGAGGGGGGGACAGCCCCAGCATTTT	CASRERGGQPQHF
.	TRBV7-9	TRBJ2-3	TRBD2	TGTGCCAGCAGCCCTAGCGGCCTCCCTGATACGCAGTATTTT	CASSPSGLPDTQYF
few	TRBV6-5	TRBJ1-1	.	TGTGCCAGCAGTAGTACTGGGGGAAACACTGAAGCTTTCTTT	CASSSTGGNTEAFF